The 9 T cell receptor beta chains given below trace back to one sample, sequenced in a study of shared clonotypes between healthy human individuals. TCRdb's table, derived via immunoSEQ multiplex PCR, lists solely in-frame clones and lacks some. The top ten hold roughly 0.34% of the sample, which has some 2,500,000 clones, 85% to 95% seen once. Sequenced material: naive CD4+ T cells from PBMCs. Subset noted: CD45RA+ positively selected. The origin of the receptors is a man aged 18 to 30 in good health. Some clones in this sample may be carry-over from other donors' samples.

This clone was counted once. The chain couples TRBV27 to TRBJ2-7, with no clear D. Germline assignment: CDR1 MNHEY and CDR2 SMNVEV (reference sequence). V was cut by 4 bases and J by 5 bases, with 6 bases left in between. There are 11 residues in the CDR3. Written as DNA, the CDR3 is TGTGCCAGCAGTTCACGACACGAGCAGTACTTC. This gives the protein CASSSRHEQYF.

The V gene is TRBV25-1, the J gene TRBJ2-1; the match to TRBD2 covers 8 bases. Germline loops: CDR1 MGHDK, CDR2 SYGVNS. Unmatched junction bases numbered 11, after V lost 6 bases and J lost 4 bases. The CDR3 covers 16 residues. The CDR3 nucleotides are TGTGCCAGCAGCGATGCTAGCGGGCGTTCGTACAATGAGCAGTTCTTC. Its translation is CASSDASGRSYNEQFF.

The V call is TRBV7-2, the J call TRBJ2-3, with 8 bases lining up with TRBD2. V dropped 5 bases and J dropped 4; count of bases not matched to a gene: 8. Germline V gene lookup returns CDR1 SGHTA and CDR2 FQGNSA. This CDR3 has 15 residues. CDR3 protein: CASSHPGLGADTQYF. The CDR3 DNA reads TGTGCCAGCAGCCACCCGGGACTAGGGGCAGATACGCAGTATTTT. The complete variable domain, with remaining parts taken from reference TRBV7-2 and TRBJ2-3, reads GAGVSQSPSNKVTEKGKDVELRCDPISGHTALYWYRQSLGQGLEFLIYFQGNSAPDKSGLPSDRFSAERTGGSVSTLTIQRTQQEDSAVYLCASSHPGLGADTQYFGPGTRLTVL.

This clone was seen a handful of times. The gene calls are TRBV5-1 and TRBJ1-2; D call uncertain. Germline V lookup: CDR1 SGHRS, CDR2 YFSETQ. CDR3 length: 13 amino acids. Trimming removed 4 bases from V and 3 bases from J, with 10 bases in between. In DNA, the CDR3 is TGCGCCAGCAGCATGGGCCTTTACTATGGCTACACCTTC. Translation: CASSMGLYYGYTF.

On this clone itself: This sample also contains other DNA sequences that code for the same CDR3. The chain links TRBV9 to TRBJ1-5; no definite D call. Trimming removed 2 bases from V and 6 bases from J, with 9 bases in between. The CDR3 length is 13 residues. CDR1 and CDR2 (germline): SGDLS, YYNGEE. The CDR3 sequence: CASSVDEGQPQHF. Written as DNA, the CDR3 is TGTGCCAGCAGCGTGGACGAGGGTCAGCCCCAGCATTTT.

The chain carries TRBV10-3 and TRBJ1-2; D not certain. The CDR3 extends over 13 amino acids. With 5 bases removed from V and 7 bases from J, the gap between germline ends came to 14 bases. Germline CDR1 and CDR2: ENHRY and SYGVKD. The CDR3 DNA reads as TGTGCCATCAGTCACGACCGGGATAGTGGCTACACCTTC. The encoded protein is CAISHDRDSGYTF.

The V call is TRBV7-2, the J call TRBJ2-3, with D perhaps matching TRBD2 (5 bases). Germline V CDR1 and CDR2: SGHTA, FQGNSA. V lost 2 bases to trimming and J lost 2 bases, with 8 bases between them. CDR3 length: 14 residues. CDR3 bases: TGTGCCAGCAGCTTACGGGATCACACAGATACGCAGTATTTT. It encodes CASSLRDHTDTQYF.

The V call is TRBV2, the J call TRBJ1-1; 7 bases are a match to TRBD1. Germline-derived CDR1 and CDR2 are SNHLY and FYNNEI. This CDR3 has 15 residues. The junction had 8 bases not matched to a gene; V was cut back by 6 bases and J by 1 base. The CDR3 sequence: CASRVDRAENTEAFF. CDR3 sequence (DNA): TGTGCCAGCAGAGTCGACAGGGCCGAGAACACTGAAGCTTTCTTT.

The chain carries TRBV19 and TRBJ2-3, with 10 bases fitting TRBD1. This CDR3 has 13 residues. Trimming at V came to 9 bases and at J to 5 bases, leaving 5 bases not matched to a gene. The germline gives CDR1 LNHDA, CDR2 SQIVND (reference sequence). CDR3 region: CASSDRGLDTQYF. CDR3 nucleotide sequence: TGTGCCAGCTCCGACAGGGGGCTAGATACGCAGTATTTT.